The T cell receptor beta chain under discussion was sequenced for a study of blood T cell repertoires in COVID-19. Looking at the study overall: In each case, the material was cDNA or gDNA derived from T cells, B-cell-depleted T cells, or PBMCs.

Per germline, CDR1 SGHTA and CDR2 FQGNSA. The V gene end was trimmed by 4 bases and the J gene end by 8 bases; junction bases not matched to a gene: 6. The CDR3 sequence is 13 residues long. Method: immunoSEQ multiplex PCR; TCRdb's copy keeps in-frame clones and lacks some. This table holds about 150,000 clones, roughly four fifths found once. The receptor was isolated from a man aged 80 or over with acute or convalescent COVID-19. The sequencing input was peripheral blood. This chain joins TRBV7-2 and TRBJ2-3; 7 nucleotides match TRBD1. CDR3 in DNA: TGTGCCAGCAGCTCGGCAGGGGGACGTACGCAGTATTTT. Protein product: CASSSAGGRTQYF.